This passage covers 17 T cell receptor beta chains from one sample sequenced in a study of blood T cell repertoires in COVID-19 (TCRdb year 2020). The library came from the immunoSEQ multiplex PCR assay. Not all clones reach the TCRdb copy of this immuneACCESS table, which keeps in-frame sequences only. Checked studies attribute under half of the gap to unresolved V genes and leave the rest unexplained. The sample table records approximately 290,000 clones; around 87% of these occur just once. 3.5% to 4.5% of the sample is held by the ten biggest clonotypes. Sequencing used PBMCs or T cells enriched from blood (not recorded which). These receptors were obtained from a woman aged 18-29 years with acute COVID-19.

The V call is TRBV9, the J call TRBJ2-3, with D possibly being TRBD2 (6 bases). Germline lookup yields CDR1 SGDLS and CDR2 YYNGEE. This CDR3 comprises 15 residues. Trimming removed 1 base at V and 0 bases at J, with 9 bases between. The CDR3 DNA follows: TGTGCCAGCAGCGTAATAGCGGCTAGCACAGATACGCAGTATTTT. The encoded protein is CASSVIAASTDTQYF.

The chain joins TRBV11-3 to TRBJ2-2; tentative D call: TRBD1 (6 bases). Deletions cut 7 bases from V and 5 bases from J, with 20 bases between. Germline CDR1 is SGHNT and CDR2 is YENEEA. CDR3 length: 16 residues. This CDR3 is CASKKNTGSGTGELFF. Here the CDR3 DNA reads TGTGCCAGCAAAAAAAATACAGGGTCAGGGACCGGGGAGCTGTTTTTT.

This clone was detected only a few times. The V call is TRBV6-2 or TRBV6-3, the J call TRBJ1-1; perhaps TRBD1 as D (5 bases). The CDR3 length is 16 residues. Trimming removed 5 bases from V and 0 bases from J, with 16 bases in between. Germline V CDR1 and CDR2: MNHEY, SVGEGT. The CDR3 region is CASSNRGGVMNTEAFF. CDR3 DNA sequence: TGTGCCAGCAGTAACCGGGGCGGGGTCATGAACACTGAAGCTTTCTTT.

J is TRBJ1-2 and V is TRBV21-1. TRBV21-1 is noted as a pseudogene. This CDR3 has 15 amino acids. CDR3 nucleotides: TGTGCCAGCAGCAAAGCGAGCGGGAGAAGCTATGGCTACACCTTC. This encodes CASSKASGRSYGYTF.

The rearrangement joins TRBV7-9 to TRBJ2-7, with no clear D. This CDR3 is built from 12 residues. Germline V gives CDR1 SEHNR, CDR2 FQNEAQ (reference sequence). Trimming shortened V by 4 bases and J by 3 bases, and 7 bases separated the two germline ends. The CDR3, as DNA: TGTGCCAGCAGCTCCCCTTTCTACGAGCAGTACTTC. Protein sequence: CASSSPFYEQYF.

This chain joins TRBV5-1 and TRBJ2-2; the D is unclear. V dropped 7 bases and J dropped 4 bases, with 14 bases sitting between them. The CDR3 is 14 residues long. Germline V lookup: CDR1 SGHRS, CDR2 YFSETQ. CDR3 nucleotide sequence: TGCGCCAGCGTTCCCCCAGGAACCACCGGGGAGCTGTTTTTT. This encodes CASVPPGTTGELFF.

This clone was seen more than once but under ten times. CDR3 amino acids: CASTSRAGMSYEQYF. CDR3 sequence (DNA): TGTGCCAGTACCTCCAGGGCAGGTATGTCCTACGAGCAGTACTTC. The chain uses TRBV6-6 and TRBJ2-7, with D possibly being TRBD1 (5 bases). Germline CDR1 is MNHNY and CDR2 is SVGAGI (reference sequence). The V end lost 9 bases, the J end lost 1 base, and 19 bases lay between the germline ends. The CDR3 length is 15 residues.

The rearrangement uses TRBV27 and TRBJ2-5, with 7 bases aligning to TRBD2. Germline lookup yields CDR1 MNHEY and CDR2 SMNVEV (reference sequence). The J segment lost 5 bases and the V segment lost 6 bases, leaving 0 bases of the junction unmatched. The length of the CDR3 is 11 residues. The CDR3: CASRGGETQYF. CDR3 nucleotides: TGTGCCAGCAGGGGAGGGGAGACCCAGTACTTC.

The CDR3 loop reads CASQKTVQNFNGYTF. CDR3 DNA sequence: TGCGCCAGCCAGAAGACAGTTCAAAACTTCAATGGCTACACCTTC. The V call is TRBV5-1, the J call TRBJ1-2; tentative D call: TRBD1 (5 bases). CDR1 and CDR2 from the germline V gene are SGHRS and YFSETQ. Trimming left V 7 bases short and J 6 bases short, with 22 bases between. The CDR3 length is 15 residues.

The chain has TRBV25-1 and TRBJ2-3; no reliable D call. Trimming shortened V by 7 bases and J by 3 bases, and 14 bases separated the two germline ends. Per germline, CDR1 MGHDK and CDR2 SYGVNS. The CDR3 runs 14 residues. The CDR3 coding sequence is TGTGCCAGCAAGCCCTGGAGTCGAACAGATACGCAGTATTTT. Protein: CASKPWSRTDTQYF. The full variable domain, completed using reference TRBV25-1 and TRBJ2-3, is EADIYQTPRYLVIGTGKKITLECSQTMGHDKMYWYQQDPGMELHLIHYSYGVNSTEKGDLSSESTVSRIRTEHFPLTLESARPSHTSQYLCASKPWSRTDTQYFGPGTRLTVL.

The chain joins TRBV9 to TRBJ1-4, with a tentative D call TRBD1 (6 bases). CDR3 length: 15 amino acids. The germline V gene encodes CDR1 SGDLS and CDR2 YYNGEE. V was clipped by 0 bases and J by 7 bases, with 13 bases between them. DNA of the CDR3: TGTGCCAGCAGCGTAGGTCAGGGGCAGAGTGAAAAACTGTTTTTT. The encoded protein is CASSVGQGQSEKLFF.

This chain connects TRBV30 to TRBJ1-4; no clear D. Germline assignment: CDR1 GTSNPN and CDR2 SVGIG (reference sequence). The V and J ends lost 0 bases and 5 bases respectively, with 7 bases between them. The CDR3 is 13 residues long. CDR3 amino acids: CAWSVARNEKLFF. In nucleotides, the CDR3 is TGTGCCTGGAGTGTGGCGAGGAATGAAAAACTGTTTTTT.

J is TRBJ1-6 and V is TRBV19; no clear D gene. CDR1 and CDR2 from the germline V gene are LNHDA and SQIVND (reference sequence). CDR3 length: 14 residues. The germline V and J ends were trimmed by 7 bases and 7 bases, with 14 bases remaining between them. The CDR3 sequence: CASTNWAENSPLHF. As DNA, the CDR3 is TGTGCCAGTACTAATTGGGCTGAAAATTCACCCCTCCACTTT.

The J gene is TRBJ1-4, the V gene TRBV3-1 (or the pseudogene TRBV3-2); 9 nucleotides match TRBD1. Germline trimming cut 3 bases from V and 7 bases from J; bases unmatched to any gene: 6. In germline, CDR1 is LGHDT, CDR2 YNNKEL (reference sequence). The CDR3 has 15 residues. This chain's CDR3 is CASSHTGTGLEKLFF. The CDR3 DNA sequence: TGTGCCAGCAGCCATACCGGGACAGGGCTTGAAAAACTGTTTTTT.

The V and J genes are TRBV18 and TRBJ1-2; D is undetermined. Trimming pared 4 bases from V and 1 base from J, leaving 13 bases between. Germline V gene lookup returns CDR1 KGHSH and CDR2 LQKENI. There are 15 residues in the CDR3. The DNA of the CDR3 is TGTGCCAGCTCACAGGCGAGGTCCGATAACTATGGCTACACCTTC. Its protein product is CASSQARSDNYGYTF.

The chain carries TRBV6-2 or TRBV6-3 and TRBJ2-1; the match to TRBD2 covers 8 bases. Germline V gives CDR1 MNHEY, CDR2 SVGEGT. The ends lost 5 bases at V and 6 bases at J; junction bases unmatched: 3. This CDR3 is 13 amino acids long. The CDR3 loop is CASSRTSINEQFF. CDR3 nucleotides: TGTGCCAGCAGTCGGACTAGCATCAATGAGCAGTTCTTC.

J is TRBJ2-3 and V is TRBV7-3; TRBD2 matches at 10 bases. V lost 4 bases to trimming and J lost 2 bases; unmatched junction nucleotides: 6. The CDR3 consists of 16 residues. Germline loops: CDR1 SGHTA, CDR2 FQGTGA. The CDR3 is CASSSASGSSTDTQYF. DNA of the CDR3: TGTGCCAGCAGCTCCGCTAGCGGGAGCTCCACAGATACGCAGTATTTT.